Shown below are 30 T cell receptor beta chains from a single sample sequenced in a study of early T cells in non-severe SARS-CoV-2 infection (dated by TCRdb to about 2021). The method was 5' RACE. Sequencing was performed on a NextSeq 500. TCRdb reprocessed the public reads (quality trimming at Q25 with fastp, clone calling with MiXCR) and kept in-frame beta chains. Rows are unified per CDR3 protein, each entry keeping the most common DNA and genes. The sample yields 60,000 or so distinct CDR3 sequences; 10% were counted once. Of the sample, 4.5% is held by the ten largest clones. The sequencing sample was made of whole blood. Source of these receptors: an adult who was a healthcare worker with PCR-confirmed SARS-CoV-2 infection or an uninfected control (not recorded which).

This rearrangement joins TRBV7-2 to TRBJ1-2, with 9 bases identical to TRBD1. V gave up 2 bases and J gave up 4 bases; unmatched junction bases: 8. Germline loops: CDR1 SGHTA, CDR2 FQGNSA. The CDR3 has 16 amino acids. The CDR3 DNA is TGTGCCAGCAGCTTACTAATTGGGACAGGGTTCTATGGCTACACCTTC. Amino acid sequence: CASSLLIGTGFYGYTF.

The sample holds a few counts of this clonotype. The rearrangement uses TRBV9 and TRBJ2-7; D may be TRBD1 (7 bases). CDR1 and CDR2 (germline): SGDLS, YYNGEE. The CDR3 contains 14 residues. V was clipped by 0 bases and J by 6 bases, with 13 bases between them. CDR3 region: CASSVGPRGAEQYF. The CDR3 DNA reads TGTGCCAGCAGCGTAGGACCCAGGGGGGCCGAGCAGTACTTC.

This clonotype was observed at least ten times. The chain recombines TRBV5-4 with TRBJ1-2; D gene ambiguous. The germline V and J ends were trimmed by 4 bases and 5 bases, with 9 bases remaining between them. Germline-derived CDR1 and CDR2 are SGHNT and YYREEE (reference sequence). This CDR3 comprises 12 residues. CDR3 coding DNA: TGTGCCAGCAGCGGGTACCTGTATGGCTACACCTTC. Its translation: CASSGYLYGYTF.

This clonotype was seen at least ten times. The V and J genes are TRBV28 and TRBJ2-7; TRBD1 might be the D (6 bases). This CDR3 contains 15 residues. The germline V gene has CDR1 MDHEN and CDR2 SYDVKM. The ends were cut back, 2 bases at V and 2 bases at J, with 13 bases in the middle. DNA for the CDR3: TGTGCCAGCAGTTTAAAGGGGGAAATTACCTACGAGCAGTACTTC. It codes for CASSLKGEITYEQYF.

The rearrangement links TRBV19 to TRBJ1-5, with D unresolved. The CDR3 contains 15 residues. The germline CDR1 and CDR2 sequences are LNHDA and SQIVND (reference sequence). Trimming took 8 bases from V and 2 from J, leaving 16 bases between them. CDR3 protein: CASRPTPWGNQPQHF. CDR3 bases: TGTGCCAGTCGTCCCACCCCTTGGGGCAATCAGCCCCAGCATTTT.

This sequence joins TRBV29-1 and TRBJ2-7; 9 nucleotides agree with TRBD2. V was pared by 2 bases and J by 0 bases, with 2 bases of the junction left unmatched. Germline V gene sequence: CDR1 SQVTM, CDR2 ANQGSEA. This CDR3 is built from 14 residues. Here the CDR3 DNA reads TGCAGCGTTGAACCAGCGGGGGGCTCCTACGAGCAGTACTTC. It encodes CSVEPAGGSYEQYF.

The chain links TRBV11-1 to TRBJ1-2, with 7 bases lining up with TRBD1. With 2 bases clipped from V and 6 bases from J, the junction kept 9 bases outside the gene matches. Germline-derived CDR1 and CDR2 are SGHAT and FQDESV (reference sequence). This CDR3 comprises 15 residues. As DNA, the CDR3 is TGTGCCAGCAGCTTATCCTACGACAGGGAAGATGGCTACACCTTC. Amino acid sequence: CASSLSYDREDGYTF.

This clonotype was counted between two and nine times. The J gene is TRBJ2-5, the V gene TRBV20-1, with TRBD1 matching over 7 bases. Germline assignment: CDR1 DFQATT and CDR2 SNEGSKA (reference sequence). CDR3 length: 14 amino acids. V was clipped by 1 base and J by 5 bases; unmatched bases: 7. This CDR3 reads CSARVGGTPETQYF. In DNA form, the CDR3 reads TGCAGTGCTAGAGTAGGGGGCACGCCCGAGACCCAGTACTTC.

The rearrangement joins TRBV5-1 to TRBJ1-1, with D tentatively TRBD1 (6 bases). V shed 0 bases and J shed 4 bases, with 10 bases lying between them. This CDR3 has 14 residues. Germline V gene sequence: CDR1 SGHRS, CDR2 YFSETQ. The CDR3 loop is CASSLERGLTEAFF. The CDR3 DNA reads TGCGCCAGCAGCTTGGAGCGGGGGCTCACTGAAGCTTTCTTT. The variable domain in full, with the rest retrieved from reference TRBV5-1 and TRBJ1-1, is KAGVTQTPRYLIKTRGQQVTLSCSPISGHRSVSWYQQTPGQGLQFLFEYFSETQRNKGNFPGRFSGRQFSNSRSEMNVSTLELGDSALYLCASSLERGLTEAFFGQGTRLTVV.

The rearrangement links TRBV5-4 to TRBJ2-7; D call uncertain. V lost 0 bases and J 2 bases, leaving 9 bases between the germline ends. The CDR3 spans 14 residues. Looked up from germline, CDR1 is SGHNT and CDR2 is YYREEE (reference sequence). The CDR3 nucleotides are TGTGCCAGCAGCTTGGGGGTCGGTACCTACGAGCAGTACTTC. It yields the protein CASSLGVGTYEQYF. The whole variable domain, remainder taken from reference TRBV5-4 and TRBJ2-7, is ETGVTQSPTHLIKTRGQQVTLRCSSQSGHNTVSWYQQALGQGPQFIFQYYREEENGRGNFPPRFSGLQFPNYSSELNVNALELDDSALYLCASSLGVGTYEQYFGPGTRLTVT.

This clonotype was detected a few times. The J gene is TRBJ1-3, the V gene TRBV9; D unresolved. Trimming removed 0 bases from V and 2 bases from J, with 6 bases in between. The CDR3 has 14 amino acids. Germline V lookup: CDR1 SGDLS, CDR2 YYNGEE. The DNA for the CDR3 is TGTGCCAGCAGCGTAGCTCAAGCTGGAAACACCATATATTTT. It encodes CASSVAQAGNTIYF.

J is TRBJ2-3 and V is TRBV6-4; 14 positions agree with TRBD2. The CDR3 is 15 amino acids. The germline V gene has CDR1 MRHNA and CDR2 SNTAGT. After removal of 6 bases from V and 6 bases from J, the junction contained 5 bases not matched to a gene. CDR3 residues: CASSRLAGGPDTQYF. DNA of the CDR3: TGTGCCAGCAGCAGACTAGCGGGGGGGCCCGATACGCAGTATTTT.

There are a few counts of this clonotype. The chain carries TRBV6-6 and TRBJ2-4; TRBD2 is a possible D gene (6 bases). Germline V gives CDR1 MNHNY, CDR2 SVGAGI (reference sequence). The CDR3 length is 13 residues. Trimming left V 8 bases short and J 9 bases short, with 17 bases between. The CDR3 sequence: CASQTREESIQYF. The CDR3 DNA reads TGTGCCAGCCAAACCAGGGAGGAGAGCATTCAGTACTTC.

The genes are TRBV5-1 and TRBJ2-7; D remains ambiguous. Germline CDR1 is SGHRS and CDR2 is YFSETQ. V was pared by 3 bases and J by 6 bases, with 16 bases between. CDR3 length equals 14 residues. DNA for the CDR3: TGCGCCAGCAGCTCCCGAGGCCGATCGGGCGAGCAGTACTTC. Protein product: CASSSRGRSGEQYF.

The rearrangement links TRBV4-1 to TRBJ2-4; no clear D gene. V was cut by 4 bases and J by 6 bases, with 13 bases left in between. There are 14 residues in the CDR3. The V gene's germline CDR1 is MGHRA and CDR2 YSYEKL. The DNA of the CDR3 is TGCGCCAGCAGCCGAGAGGCCTCCGGAAACATTCAGTACTTC. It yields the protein CASSREASGNIQYF.

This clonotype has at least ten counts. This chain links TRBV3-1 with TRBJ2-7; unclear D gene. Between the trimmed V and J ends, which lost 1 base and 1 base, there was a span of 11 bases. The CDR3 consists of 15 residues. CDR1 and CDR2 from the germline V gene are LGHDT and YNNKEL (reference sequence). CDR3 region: CASSQVGYPSYEQYF. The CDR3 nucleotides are TGTGCCAGCAGCCAAGTCGGTTACCCGTCCTACGAGCAGTACTTC.

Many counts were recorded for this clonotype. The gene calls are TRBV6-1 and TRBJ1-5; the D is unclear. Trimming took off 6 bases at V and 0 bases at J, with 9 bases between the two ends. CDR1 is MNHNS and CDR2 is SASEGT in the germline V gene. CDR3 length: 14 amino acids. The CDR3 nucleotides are TGTGCCAGCAGCGACAAGAATAGCAATCAGCCCCAGCATTTT. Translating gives CASSDKNSNQPQHF.

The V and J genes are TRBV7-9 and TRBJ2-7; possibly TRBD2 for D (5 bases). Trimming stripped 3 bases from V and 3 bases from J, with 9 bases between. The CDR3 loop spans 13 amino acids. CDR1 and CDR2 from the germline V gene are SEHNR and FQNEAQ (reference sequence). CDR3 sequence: CASSFSGVYEQYF. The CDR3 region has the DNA TGTGCCAGCAGCTTCTCCGGGGTCTACGAGCAGTACTTC.

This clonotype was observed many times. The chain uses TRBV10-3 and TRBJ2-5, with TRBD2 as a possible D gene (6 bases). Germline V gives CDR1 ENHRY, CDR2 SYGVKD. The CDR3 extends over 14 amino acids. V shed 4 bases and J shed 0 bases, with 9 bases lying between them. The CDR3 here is CAISGGGYQETQYF. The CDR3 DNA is TGTGCCATCAGTGGCGGAGGGTACCAAGAGACCCAGTACTTC.

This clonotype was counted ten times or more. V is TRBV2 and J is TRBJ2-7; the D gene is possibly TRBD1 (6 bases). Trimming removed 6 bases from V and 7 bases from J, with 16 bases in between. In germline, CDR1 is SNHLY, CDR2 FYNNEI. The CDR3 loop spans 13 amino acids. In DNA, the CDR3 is TGTGCCAGCAGAGTCCTACAGGGTTGGGAGCAGTACTTC. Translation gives CASRVLQGWEQYF.

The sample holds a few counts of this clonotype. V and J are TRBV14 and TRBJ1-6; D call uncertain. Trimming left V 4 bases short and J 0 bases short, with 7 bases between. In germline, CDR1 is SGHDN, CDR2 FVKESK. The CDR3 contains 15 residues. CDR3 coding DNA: TGTGCCAGCAGCCTTTTAAGCTCCTATAATTCACCCCTCCACTTT. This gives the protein CASSLLSSYNSPLHF.

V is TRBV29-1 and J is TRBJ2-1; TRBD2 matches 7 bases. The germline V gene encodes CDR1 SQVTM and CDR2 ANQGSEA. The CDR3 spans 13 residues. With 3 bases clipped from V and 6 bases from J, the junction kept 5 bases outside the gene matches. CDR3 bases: TGCAGCGTTGATAGCGGGCCCAGCAATGAGCAGTTCTTC. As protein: CSVDSGPSNEQFF.

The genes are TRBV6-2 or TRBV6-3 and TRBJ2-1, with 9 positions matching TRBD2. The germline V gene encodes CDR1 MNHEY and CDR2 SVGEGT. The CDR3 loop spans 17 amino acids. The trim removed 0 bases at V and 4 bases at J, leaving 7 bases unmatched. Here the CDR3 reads CASSYSGLAGWYNEQFF. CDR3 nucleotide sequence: TGTGCCAGCAGTTACTCTGGGCTAGCGGGATGGTACAATGAGCAGTTCTTC.

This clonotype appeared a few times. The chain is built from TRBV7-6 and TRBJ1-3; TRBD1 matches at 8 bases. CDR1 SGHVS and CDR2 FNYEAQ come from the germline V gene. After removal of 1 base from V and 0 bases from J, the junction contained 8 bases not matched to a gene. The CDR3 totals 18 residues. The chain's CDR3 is CASSLDLGQATSGNTIYF. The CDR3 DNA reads TGTGCCAGCAGCTTAGATCTGGGACAGGCGACCTCTGGAAACACCATATATTTT.

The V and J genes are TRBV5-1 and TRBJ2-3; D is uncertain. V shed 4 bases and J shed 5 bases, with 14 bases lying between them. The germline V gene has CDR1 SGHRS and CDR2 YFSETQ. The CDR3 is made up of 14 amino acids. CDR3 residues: CASSVGRKRDTQYF. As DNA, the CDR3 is TGCGCCAGCAGCGTTGGAAGGAAACGAGATACGCAGTATTTT.

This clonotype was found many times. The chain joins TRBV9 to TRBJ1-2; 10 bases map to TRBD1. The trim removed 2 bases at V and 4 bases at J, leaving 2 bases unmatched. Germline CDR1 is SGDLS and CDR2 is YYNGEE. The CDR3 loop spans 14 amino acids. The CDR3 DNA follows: TGTGCCAGCAGCGTCGGACAGGGGGGCTATGGCTACACCTTC. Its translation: CASSVGQGGYGYTF.

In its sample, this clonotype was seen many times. CDR3: CASSQDLFLAGYNEQFF. CDR3 sequence (DNA): TGCGCCAGCAGCCAAGATTTGTTTCTAGCGGGGTACAATGAGCAGTTCTTC. V and J are TRBV4-3 and TRBJ2-1, with TRBD2 identical over 9 bases. The length of the CDR3 is 17 residues. The germline gives CDR1 LGHNA, CDR2 YSLEER. J lost 4 bases, V lost 0 bases, and 7 bases had no gene match.

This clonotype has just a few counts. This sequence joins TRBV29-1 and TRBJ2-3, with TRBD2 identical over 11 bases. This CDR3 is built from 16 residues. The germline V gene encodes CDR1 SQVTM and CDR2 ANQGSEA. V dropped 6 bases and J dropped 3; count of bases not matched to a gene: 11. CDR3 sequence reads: CSVHYTSGRYTDTQYF. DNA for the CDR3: TGCAGCGTGCACTATACTAGCGGGAGATATACAGATACGCAGTATTTT.

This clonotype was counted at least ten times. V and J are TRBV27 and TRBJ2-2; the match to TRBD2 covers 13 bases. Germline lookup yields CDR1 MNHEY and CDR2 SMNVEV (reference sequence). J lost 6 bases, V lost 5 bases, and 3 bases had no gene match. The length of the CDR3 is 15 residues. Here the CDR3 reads CASSLTSGGAGELFF. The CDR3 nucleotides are TGTGCCAGCAGTCTCACTAGCGGGGGGGCCGGGGAGCTGTTTTTT.

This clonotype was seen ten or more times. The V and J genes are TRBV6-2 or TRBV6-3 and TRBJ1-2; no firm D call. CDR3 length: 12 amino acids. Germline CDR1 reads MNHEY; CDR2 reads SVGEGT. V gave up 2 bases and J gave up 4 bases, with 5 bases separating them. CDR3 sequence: CASSYNVYGYTF. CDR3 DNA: TGTGCCAGCAGTTACAACGTCTATGGCTACACCTTC.